The next 5 T cell receptor beta chains were all read from a single sample in a study of shared T cell receptors in the human thymus. TCRdb's copy holds only in-frame clones and misses some; the assay was immunoSEQ multiplex PCR. The data show under 850,000 clones, roughly 90% seen once. The same sample was also used in a study of human thymus T cells.

Sample: thymocytes. The receptors come from a boy in the first two years of life with a congenital heart defect.

This clone was recorded once. The chain is built from TRBV7-8 and TRBJ2-5, with 7 bases that match TRBD2. Germline V gene lookup returns CDR1 SGHVS and CDR2 FQNEAQ. The CDR3 is 13 amino acids. V trimming: 3 bases; J trimming: 9 bases; junction bases outside the gene matches: 7. The DNA of the CDR3 is TGTGCCAGCAGCTTCACTAGCGTTCCGGCCCAGTACTTC. Translation gives CASSFTSVPAQYF.

The V gene is TRBV6-1, the J gene TRBJ2-6; D is perhaps TRBD2 (5 bases). Germline-derived CDR1 and CDR2 are MNHNS and SASEGT. The ends were cut back, 11 bases at V and 4 bases at J, with 15 bases in the middle. This CDR3 contains 14 residues. CDR3 region: CAERGPAGANVLTF. CDR3 nucleotides: TGTGCCGAAAGAGGGCCGGCAGGGGCCAACGTCCTGACTTTC.

V gene TRBV30 combines with J gene TRBJ1-2; the D is unclear. The CDR3 has 16 amino acids. Germline CDR1 and CDR2: GTSNPN and SVGIG (reference sequence). V was cut by 3 bases and J by 2 bases, with 19 bases left in between. Written as DNA, the CDR3 is TGTGCCTGGAGCCCGGGTTCCTTCCTATGGAACTATGGCTACACCTTC. It yields the protein CAWSPGSFLWNYGYTF.

V and J are TRBV7-2 and TRBJ2-1; D gene ambiguous. The CDR3 is 12 amino acids. Germline values: CDR1 SGHTA, CDR2 FQGNSA. V lost 2 bases to trimming and J lost 8 bases, with 7 bases between them. The DNA for the CDR3 is TGTGCCAGCAGCTTAAGCCGGGATGAGCAGTTCTTC. It translates to CASSLSRDEQFF.

The table lists this clone with a count of one. The chain uses TRBV15 and TRBJ2-2, with unresolved D. Per the germline V gene, CDR1 is LNHNV and CDR2 is YYDKDF (reference sequence). The CDR3 is made up of 16 amino acids. Trimming stripped 1 base from V and 1 base from J, with 10 bases between. The CDR3 is CATSRVPQLNTGELFF. The CDR3 region has the DNA TGTGCCACCAGCAGAGTGCCTCAACTGAACACCGGGGAGCTGTTTTTT.